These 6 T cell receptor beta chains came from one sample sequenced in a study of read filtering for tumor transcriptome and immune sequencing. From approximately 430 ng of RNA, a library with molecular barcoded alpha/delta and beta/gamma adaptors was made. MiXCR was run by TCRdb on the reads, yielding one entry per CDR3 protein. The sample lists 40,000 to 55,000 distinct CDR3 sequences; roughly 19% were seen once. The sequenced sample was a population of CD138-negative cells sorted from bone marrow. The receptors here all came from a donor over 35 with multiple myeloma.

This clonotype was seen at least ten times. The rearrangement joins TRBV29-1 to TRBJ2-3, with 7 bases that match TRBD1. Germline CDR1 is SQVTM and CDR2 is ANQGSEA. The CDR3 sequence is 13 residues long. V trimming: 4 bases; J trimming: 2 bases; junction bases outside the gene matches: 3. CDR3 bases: TGCAGCGTTGCGGACAGGATCACAGATACGCAGTATTTT. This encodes CSVADRITDTQYF.

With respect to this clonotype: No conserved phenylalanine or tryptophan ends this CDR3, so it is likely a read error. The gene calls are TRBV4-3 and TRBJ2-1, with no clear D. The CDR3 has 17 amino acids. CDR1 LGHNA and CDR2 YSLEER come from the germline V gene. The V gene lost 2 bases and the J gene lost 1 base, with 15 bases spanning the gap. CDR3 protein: CASSQPNDLSSYNEQFS. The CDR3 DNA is TGCGCCAGCAGCCAACCTAACGATCTAAGTTCCTACAATGAGCAGTTCTCC.

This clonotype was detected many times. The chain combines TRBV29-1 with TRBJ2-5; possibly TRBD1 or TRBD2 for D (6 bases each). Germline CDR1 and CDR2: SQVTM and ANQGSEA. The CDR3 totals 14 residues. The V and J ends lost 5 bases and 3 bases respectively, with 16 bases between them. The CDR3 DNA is TGCAGCGTTAGGGGGGTTACTCTCGAAGAGACCCAGTACTTC. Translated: CSVRGVTLEETQYF.

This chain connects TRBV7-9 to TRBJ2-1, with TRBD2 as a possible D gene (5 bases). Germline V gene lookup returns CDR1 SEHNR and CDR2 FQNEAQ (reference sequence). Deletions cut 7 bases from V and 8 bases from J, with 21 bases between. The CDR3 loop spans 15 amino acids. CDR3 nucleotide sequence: TGTGCCAGCACCCTCAGCGTGAGGGCCGACGATGAGCAGTTCTTC. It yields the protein CASTLSVRADDEQFF.

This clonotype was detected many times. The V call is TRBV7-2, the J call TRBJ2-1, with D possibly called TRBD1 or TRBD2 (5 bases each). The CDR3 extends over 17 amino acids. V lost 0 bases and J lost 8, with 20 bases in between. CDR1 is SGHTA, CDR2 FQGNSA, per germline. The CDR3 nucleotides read TGTGCCAGCAGCTTAGCGAGGTCGGGACGACCATGGGATGAGCAGTTCTTC. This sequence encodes CASSLARSGRPWDEQFF.

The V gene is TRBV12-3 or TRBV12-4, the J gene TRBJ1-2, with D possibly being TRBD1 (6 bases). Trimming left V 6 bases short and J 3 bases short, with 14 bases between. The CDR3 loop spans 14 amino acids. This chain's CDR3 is CASRPTGLDYGYTF. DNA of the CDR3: TGTGCCAGCAGACCCACAGGGCTCGACTATGGCTACACCTTC.